The 22 T cell receptor beta chains below were found in one sample sequenced in a study of vaccination effects on CD4 cells after COVID-19. These receptors have no identified antigens. Before sequencing took place, the ViraFEST assay used viral peptide pools to expand antigen-specific CD4+ T cells. Following culture for approximately ten days, CD4+ T cells were isolated. Nobody among the vaccine recipients had prior SARS-CoV-2 infection (nucleocapsid antibodies were negative). Assay: immunoSEQ multiplex PCR; the TCRdb copy retains only in-frame clones and omits some. The table records approximately 22,000 clones, 75% of them present only once. The sequencing used CD4+ T cells from PBMCs cultured with HCoV-NL63 spike peptides, collected before COVID-19 vaccination. These TCRs come from a human donor who received a COVID-19 vaccine.

The chain carries TRBV9 and TRBJ2-3, with 7 nucleotides matching TRBD1. The V and J ends lost 2 bases and 3 bases, in that order; junction bases with no gene match: 6. This CDR3 region has 15 residues. CDR1 is SGDLS, CDR2 YYNGEE, per germline. The CDR3 region is CASSVWGRGTDTQYF. In DNA, the CDR3 is TGTGCCAGCAGCGTTTGGGGCAGGGGGACAGATACGCAGTATTTT.

This clone was recorded a few times. This chain joins TRBV5-1 and TRBJ2-1; D may be TRBD1 (6 bases). This CDR3 has 15 residues. V was clipped by 1 base and J by 4 bases, with 12 bases between them. CDR1 is SGHRS and CDR2 is YFSETQ in the germline V gene. The CDR3: CASSLLGGGYNEQFF. CDR3 sequence (DNA): TGCGCCAGCAGCTTGCTTGGGGGCGGGTACAATGAGCAGTTCTTC.

The sample holds one count of this clone. The chain carries TRBV6-6 and TRBJ2-1; 10 nucleotides line up with TRBD2. The germline V gene has CDR1 MNHNY and CDR2 SVGAGI (reference sequence). V lost 2 bases, J lost 6 bases, and 4 bases stayed unmatched. The CDR3 runs to 15 residues. The CDR3: CASSYGASGSNEQFF. CDR3 bases: TGTGCCAGCAGTTACGGTGCTAGCGGGAGCAATGAGCAGTTCTTC.

This clone was counted only a few times. The chain recombines TRBV6-5 with TRBJ2-5; 11 bases match TRBD1. The CDR3 length is 12 residues. The germline gives CDR1 MNHEY, CDR2 SVGAGI. The trim removed 10 bases at V and 4 bases at J, leaving 2 bases unmatched. The CDR3 loop reads CATGTGGETQYF. CDR3 nucleotide sequence: TGTGCCACCGGGACAGGGGGAGAGACCCAGTACTTC.

The J gene is TRBJ1-1, the V gene TRBV29-1; the match to TRBD1 covers 8 bases. V dropped 6 bases and J dropped 3; count of bases not matched to a gene: 9. The CDR3 extends over 14 amino acids. The germline gives CDR1 SQVTM, CDR2 ANQGSEA. CDR3 sequence: CSVVRQGQDTEAFF. The CDR3 nucleotides read TGCAGCGTGGTTCGACAGGGACAGGACACTGAAGCTTTCTTT.

The gene calls are TRBV5-1 and TRBJ2-3, with D perhaps TRBD1 (6 bases). The CDR3 is 14 amino acids. Trimming removed 1 base at V and 4 bases at J, with 10 bases between. In germline, CDR1 is SGHRS, CDR2 YFSETQ. Here the CDR3 reads CASSLSGAADTQYF. DNA for the CDR3: TGCGCCAGCAGCTTGTCAGGGGCCGCAGATACGCAGTATTTT.

The gene calls are TRBV28 and TRBJ1-5; 7 nucleotides align to TRBD1. Germline CDR1 reads MDHEN; CDR2 reads SYDVKM. After removal of 2 bases from V and 6 bases from J, the junction contained 1 base not matched to a gene. There are 13 residues in the CDR3. The CDR3 reads CASSLTGAQPQHF. In nucleotides, the CDR3 is TGTGCCAGCAGTTTAACAGGGGCTCAGCCCCAGCATTTT.

This chain uses TRBV5-5 with TRBJ2-2; the D is unclear. V lost 3 bases, J lost 1 base, and 7 bases lay in between. The CDR3 consists of 14 residues. CDR1 and CDR2 from the germline V gene are SGHKS and YYEKEE (reference sequence). CDR3: CASSSFRNTGELFF. CDR3 in DNA: TGTGCCAGCAGCTCCTTCAGGAACACCGGGGAGCTGTTTTTT. The full variable domain, completed using reference TRBV5-5 and TRBJ2-2, is DAGVTQSPTHLIKTRGQQVTLRCSPISGHKSVSWYQQVLGQGPQFIFQYYEKEERGRGNFPDRFSARQFPNYSSELNVNALLLGDSALYLCASSSFRNTGELFFGEGSRLTVL.

This clone has more than one count but fewer than ten. This chain joins TRBV6-2 or TRBV6-3 and TRBJ1-6; 7 positions match TRBD1. V trimming: 6 bases; J trimming: 8 bases; junction bases outside the gene matches: 4. This CDR3 region has 13 residues. Germline values: CDR1 MNHEY, CDR2 SVGEGT. CDR3 nucleotide sequence: TGTGCCAGCAGCGACAGGGTCGATTCACCCCTCCACTTT. As protein: CASSDRVDSPLHF.

This CDR3 reads CASSQGTGRPNYGYTF. CDR3 DNA: TGCGCCAGCAGCCAAGGGACAGGGCGACCCAACTATGGCTACACCTTC. V usage is TRBV4-1 and J usage is TRBJ1-2; 8 bases agree with TRBD1. J gave up 2 bases and V 1 base, and 6 bases lay outside the gene matches. Germline V CDR1 and CDR2: MGHRA, YSYEKL. This CDR3 is 16 amino acids long.

This sequence joins TRBV5-1 and TRBJ1-1; tentatively, D is TRBD1 (5 bases). The V gene's germline CDR1 is SGHRS and CDR2 YFSETQ. V lost 4 bases to trimming and J lost 8 bases, with 12 bases between them. This CDR3 spans 12 amino acids. This CDR3 reads CASSVQGIEAFF. In DNA form, the CDR3 reads TGCGCCAGCAGCGTGCAGGGAATAGAAGCTTTCTTT.

V is TRBV7-9 and J is TRBJ2-7, with 10 positions matching TRBD1. Losses at the gene ends were 2 bases for V and 2 bases for J; bases not matched to a gene: 6. Germline loops: CDR1 SEHNR, CDR2 FQNEAQ (reference sequence). The CDR3 length is 16 residues. The CDR3 DNA sequence: TGTGCCAGCAGCTTAATCTGGACAGGGGGGACCTACGAGCAGTACTTC. Its translation is CASSLIWTGGTYEQYF.

There are a few counts of this clone. The chain employs TRBV9 and TRBJ1-6; TRBD1 might be the D (6 bases). The CDR3 is 14 amino acids. The germline V gene encodes CDR1 SGDLS and CDR2 YYNGEE. The germline V and J ends were trimmed by 4 bases and 8 bases, with 13 bases remaining between them. The CDR3 sequence is CASSQGGNDSPLHF. CDR3 sequence (DNA): TGTGCCAGCAGCCAAGGGGGGAACGATTCACCCCTCCACTTT.

This chain joins TRBV18 and TRBJ1-2; D not certain. Germline CDR1 reads KGHSH; CDR2 reads LQKENI. V lost 3 bases, J lost 4 bases, and 9 bases lay in between. This CDR3 comprises 13 residues. In DNA form, the CDR3 reads TGTGCCAGCTCACCCCGGGAGGGCTATGGCTACACCTTC. It codes for CASSPREGYGYTF.

The chain joins TRBV3-1 (or the pseudogene TRBV3-2) to TRBJ2-5, with 8 bases lining up with TRBD2. Per the germline V gene, CDR1 is LGHDT and CDR2 is YNNKEL (reference sequence). V lost 1 base and J lost 3; bases outside the gene matches: 4. The CDR3 spans 15 residues. Here the CDR3 DNA reads TGTGCCAGCAGCCAAGGTAGCGGGGTAAAAGAGACCCAGTACTTC. Protein sequence: CASSQGSGVKETQYF.

In the case of this clone: One end of the junction does not line up with germline, which may come from a read error. The chain links TRBV7-7 to TRBJ2-1, with TRBD2 as a possible D gene (5 bases). In germline, CDR1 is SSHAT, CDR2 FNYEAQ (reference sequence). The CDR3 covers 15 residues. Here the CDR3 DNA reads TGTGCTAGCAGCTTAGCGTTCGGAGCCTACAATGAGCAGTTCTTC. Translating gives CASSLAFGAYNEQFF.

The chain joins TRBV29-1 to TRBJ1-2; D is perhaps TRBD1 (5 bases). Germline V gene data show CDR1 as SQVTM and CDR2 as ANQGSEA. The germline V and J ends were trimmed by 6 bases and 5 bases, with 16 bases remaining between them. CDR3 length equals 13 residues. CDR3 protein: CSVPRRGRYGYTF. As DNA, the CDR3 is TGCAGCGTCCCCCGACGGGGCCGTTATGGCTACACCTTC.

This clone came up a few times. J is TRBJ1-1 and V is TRBV19; D is undetermined. The CDR3 totals 14 residues. Germline V gene lookup returns CDR1 LNHDA and CDR2 SQIVND (reference sequence). V was cut by 4 bases and J by 0 bases, with 9 bases left in between. Here the CDR3 DNA reads TGTGCCAGTAGTAGTCAGCTAATGAACACTGAAGCTTTCTTT. It is translated as CASSSQLMNTEAFF.

The V gene is TRBV7-9, the J gene TRBJ1-2; weak D call: TRBD1 (6 bases). The V gene lost 5 bases and the J gene lost 3 bases, with 13 bases spanning the gap. Per germline, CDR1 SEHNR and CDR2 FQNEAQ (reference sequence). The CDR3 runs to 14 residues. This chain's CDR3 is CASSPLSGDYGYTF. The CDR3 bases are TGTGCCAGCAGCCCCTTATCAGGGGACTATGGCTACACCTTC.

The J gene is TRBJ1-5, the V gene TRBV2; perhaps TRBD1 as D (5 bases). Looked up from germline, CDR1 is SNHLY and CDR2 is FYNNEI. This CDR3 has 15 amino acids. Trimming cost V 4 bases and J 6 bases, with 16 bases left between them. Written as DNA, the CDR3 is TGTGCCAGCAGTGGGCAGGGCGTATTCGGTCAGCCCCAGCATTTT. This translates into CASSGQGVFGQPQHF.

The chain's CDR3 is CASSVEAGGIPPLHF. CDR3 bases: TGTGCCAGCAGCGTAGAGGCAGGGGGCATTCCACCCCTCCACTTT. The V call is TRBV9, the J call TRBJ1-6, with 8 bases fitting TRBD1. In germline, CDR1 is SGDLS, CDR2 YYNGEE. The CDR3 loop spans 15 amino acids. V was clipped by 0 bases and J by 11 bases; unmatched bases: 7.

The V call is TRBV9, the J call TRBJ2-7; 7 bases align to TRBD1. V trimming: 2 bases; J trimming: 6 bases; junction bases outside the gene matches: 8. CDR1 is SGDLS, CDR2 YYNGEE, per germline. The CDR3 consists of 14 residues. The CDR3 sequence: CASSVWTGEGEQYF. The CDR3 nucleotides are TGTGCCAGCAGCGTCTGGACAGGCGAAGGCGAGCAGTACTTC.